These 24 T cell receptor beta chains were all obtained from the same sample, sequenced in a study of cytomegalovirus exposure and HLA in healthy donors (dated by TCRdb to about 2017). The library was built by means of the immunoSEQ multiplex PCR assay. For the multiplex PCR, a mixture combining 60 forward primers for TCR Vbeta segments and 13 reverse primers for TCR Jbeta segments was used. What TCRdb holds here is the immuneACCESS table cut down to in-frame rearrangements. Part of the clones is not present; checked against another copy, under half of the missing clones reflect an unresolved V gene, and the others are unexplained. Counted in this sample were roughly 250,000 clones; roughly two thirds of them appeared once. The ten largest clones represent roughly 2.4% of the sample. The specimen was PBMCs. The receptors were sampled from a female donor in good health and CMV-seronegative.

The chain is built from TRBV6-1 and TRBJ1-5; D is uncertain. The germline V and J ends were trimmed by 7 bases and 0 bases, with 13 bases remaining between them. From germline, CDR1 is MNHNS and CDR2 SASEGT. The CDR3 length is 15 residues. This chain's CDR3 is CASIALGVSNQPQHF. The CDR3 DNA reads TGTGCCAGCATAGCCCTCGGGGTTAGCAATCAGCCCCAGCATTTT.

The V and J genes are TRBV28 and TRBJ2-1, with 7 positions matching TRBD2. The CDR3 has 14 residues. V gave up 6 bases and J gave up 7 bases; unmatched junction bases: 9. Germline lookup yields CDR1 MDHEN and CDR2 SYDVKM. In nucleotides, the CDR3 is TGTGCCAGCAGGGCTGGCGGGAGAGGAAATGAGCAGTTCTTC. The encoded protein is CASRAGGRGNEQFF.

The chain combines TRBV5-1 with TRBJ2-1; 8 bases align to TRBD2. CDR1 SGHRS and CDR2 YFSETQ come from the germline V gene. The CDR3 length is 16 residues. With 2 bases clipped from V and 3 bases from J, the junction kept 7 bases outside the gene matches. The CDR3 sequence is CASSFGEAGDYNEQFF. The CDR3 DNA follows: TGCGCCAGCAGCTTTGGGGAAGCGGGAGACTACAATGAGCAGTTCTTC.

This clone turned up a few times. The V gene is TRBV25-1, the J gene TRBJ1-2; the D gene is possibly TRBD1 (5 bases). The germline CDR1 and CDR2 sequences are MGHDK and SYGVNS. The CDR3 contains 12 residues. Trimming stripped 2 bases from V and 7 bases from J, with 8 bases between. In DNA form, the CDR3 reads TGTGCCAGCAGTGAACAGGGACTTGGCTACACCTTC. This sequence encodes CASSEQGLGYTF.

This clone was picked up one time. An end of the junction differs from the germline gene, which may be a read error. V is TRBV6-5 and J is TRBJ2-1; D might be TRBD1 (5 bases). Germline CDR1 and CDR2: MNHEY and SVGAGI. The CDR3 runs to 14 residues. The CDR3 loop reads CASSYHRTNNEQFF. The CDR3 DNA is TGTGCCAGCAGTTACCACCGGACAAACAATGAACAGTTCTTC.

This sequence joins TRBV19 and TRBJ2-7; 11 nucleotides agree with TRBD2. This CDR3 is 14 amino acids long. With 1 base clipped from V and 5 bases from J, the junction kept 1 base outside the gene matches. CDR1 is LNHDA, CDR2 SQIVND, per germline (reference sequence). In DNA form, the CDR3 reads TGTGCCAGTAGTATAGGACTAGCGGGGCACGAGCAGTACTTC. Its protein product is CASSIGLAGHEQYF.

This clone has just a few counts. The identical CDR3 is also encoded by other nucleotide sequences in the sample. The DNA of the CDR3 is TGCAGTGCTAGCAGCACTGAAGCTTTCTTT. It is translated as CSASSTEAFF. The chain uses TRBV20-1 and TRBJ1-1; D is undetermined. Trimming cost V 3 bases and J 4 bases, with 3 bases left between them. This CDR3 has 10 amino acids. In germline, CDR1 is DFQATT, CDR2 SNEGSKA (reference sequence).

This sequence joins TRBV5-1 and TRBJ2-3, with TRBD1 as a possible D gene (6 bases). CDR1 is SGHRS, CDR2 YFSETQ, per germline. V dropped 0 bases and J dropped 6 bases, with 14 bases sitting between them. The CDR3 extends over 15 amino acids. The CDR3 bases are TGCGCCAGCAGCTTGGCGACAGGCAGCCGGGATACGCAGTATTTT. Amino acids: CASSLATGSRDTQYF.

This rearrangement joins TRBV30 to TRBJ2-7, with 12 nucleotides matching TRBD2. V lost 2 bases and J lost 1; bases outside the gene matches: 6. From germline, CDR1 is GTSNPN and CDR2 SVGIG (reference sequence). The CDR3 runs to 16 residues. This CDR3 is CAWSLRTSGTSYEQYF. CDR3 DNA sequence: TGTGCCTGGAGTTTACGGACTAGCGGGACTTCCTACGAGCAGTACTTC. The full variable domain, with the rest looked up from reference TRBV30 and TRBJ2-7, is SQTIHQWPATLVQPVGSPLSLECTVEGTSNPNLYWYRQAAGRGLQLLFYSVGIGQISSEVPQNLSASRPQDRQFILSSKKLLLSDSGFYLCAWSLRTSGTSYEQYFGPGTRLTVT.

DNA for the CDR3: TGTGCCAGCAGCCCCGACAGGGTCTACGAGCAGTACTTC. Its translation: CASSPDRVYEQYF. The J gene is TRBJ2-7, the V gene TRBV6-5; 7 nucleotides align to TRBD1. The junction had 5 bases not matched to a gene; V was cut back by 6 bases and J by 3 bases. This CDR3 contains 13 residues. Germline CDR1 MNHEY, CDR2 SVGAGI.

The DNA of the CDR3 is TGTGCCAGCAGTGTCTGGCGGAACAAAAACATTCAGTACTTC. It yields the protein CASSVWRNKNIQYF. V gene TRBV25-1 combines with J gene TRBJ2-4; no definite D call. The V end lost 4 bases, the J end lost 3 bases, and 10 bases lay between the germline ends. CDR1 is MGHDK, CDR2 SYGVNS, per germline. The CDR3 is made up of 14 amino acids. Using reference TRBV25-1 and TRBJ2-4 for the parts outside the CDR3, the full variable domain is EADIYQTPRYLVIGTGKKITLECSQTMGHDKMYWYQQDPGMELHLIHYSYGVNSTEKGDLSSESTVSRIRTEHFPLTLESARPSHTSQYLCASSVWRNKNIQYFGAGTRLSVL.

This clone was observed a handful of times. The chain recombines TRBV6-5 with TRBJ2-7; possibly TRBD2 for D (6 bases). This CDR3 contains 13 residues. The V gene's germline CDR1 is MNHEY and CDR2 SVGAGI. Trimming took 7 bases from V and 7 from J, leaving 17 bases between them. The DNA for the CDR3 is TGTGCCAGCACCACCGGAGGGGCTCAGGAGCAGTACTTC. Amino acids: CASTTGGAQEQYF.

This clone was recorded a few times. This rearrangement joins TRBV10-2 to TRBJ2-1; TRBD2 aligns across 9 bases. Per germline, CDR1 WSHSY and CDR2 SAAADI. V lost 2 bases, J lost 4 bases, and 3 bases stayed unmatched. The CDR3 is made up of 15 amino acids. CDR3 DNA sequence: TGCGCCAGCAGTGAGATCGGACTAGCGTACAATGAGCAGTTCTTC. It codes for CASSEIGLAYNEQFF.

There are a few counts of this clone. V and J are TRBV6-5 and TRBJ2-1; TRBD2 aligns across 12 bases. The CDR3 has 15 amino acids. Germline trimming cut 8 bases from V and 7 bases from J; bases unmatched to any gene: 9. CDR1 MNHEY and CDR2 SVGAGI come from the germline V gene. The CDR3 DNA is TGTGCCAGCGCCTCTAGCGGGAGGGCCAGGAATGAGCAGTTCTTC. Translating it yields CASASSGRARNEQFF.

This clone was picked up a small number of times. This sequence joins TRBV7-6 and TRBJ2-1, with 9 bases identical to TRBD1. The V gene end was trimmed by 5 bases and the J gene end by 6 bases; junction bases not matched to a gene: 11. CDR1 and CDR2 from the germline V gene are SGHVS and FNYEAQ. The CDR3 is 16 amino acids. In DNA form, the CDR3 reads TGTGCCAGCAGCCCGGAGCTGGACAGGGGTTTCAATGAGCAGTTCTTC. Its protein product is CASSPELDRGFNEQFF.

This clone showed up just once. V is TRBV6-1 and J is TRBJ1-4, with TRBD1 matching 10 bases. V lost 6 bases and J lost 8; bases outside the gene matches: 6. CDR3 length equals 14 residues. The germline CDR1 and CDR2 sequences are MNHNS and SASEGT. Here the CDR3 reads CASRPGTGVEKLFF. The CDR3 DNA reads TGTGCCAGCAGACCCGGGACAGGGGTCGAAAAACTGTTTTTT.

This clone showed up just once. The genes are TRBV9 and TRBJ2-3, with 9 bases aligning to TRBD1. This CDR3 contains 16 residues. V was pared by 3 bases and J by 0 bases, with 5 bases of the junction left unmatched. Germline loops: CDR1 SGDLS, CDR2 YYNGEE. The CDR3 nucleotides read TGTGCCAGCAGCGCCGGACAGGGGCTTAGCACAGATACGCAGTATTTT. Its protein is CASSAGQGLSTDTQYF.

This sequence joins TRBV18 and TRBJ1-5; 8 nucleotides agree with TRBD1. CDR1 and CDR2 (germline): KGHSH, LQKENI. V lost 6 bases and J lost 5; bases outside the gene matches: 6. The CDR3 covers 14 residues. The CDR3 DNA reads as TGTGCCAGCTCCTCGGGACAGGCCCATCAGCCCCAGCATTTT. It specifies CASSSGQAHQPQHF.

This clone was picked up a small number of times. The chain carries TRBV27 and TRBJ2-6; D gene ambiguous. The germline V and J ends were trimmed by 3 bases and 2 bases, with 8 bases remaining between them. The CDR3 sequence is 15 residues long. The germline gives CDR1 MNHEY, CDR2 SMNVEV (reference sequence). The CDR3 sequence: CASSFRRPGANVLTF. The CDR3 DNA reads TGTGCCAGCAGTTTCCGGCGGCCTGGGGCCAACGTCCTGACTTTC. Filled out from reference TRBV27 and TRBJ2-6, the complete variable domain reads EAQVTQNPRYLITVTGKKLTVTCSQNMNHEYMSWYRQDPGLGLRQIYYSMNVEVTDKGDVPEGYKVSRKEKRNFPLILESPSPNQTSLYFCASSFRRPGANVLTFGAGSRLTVL.

The CDR3 coding sequence is TGTGCCAGCAGTTTTGTTGTTACGACTAGCAGGGAGCAGTTCTTC. Encoded protein: CASSFVVTTSREQFF. This chain links TRBV6-1 with TRBJ2-1; 7 bases fit TRBD2. V lost 5 bases, J lost 10 bases, and 14 bases stayed unmatched. The CDR3 sequence is 15 residues long. Germline V gives CDR1 MNHNS, CDR2 SASEGT.

The V gene is TRBV6-1, the J gene TRBJ2-1, with a tentative D call TRBD1 (5 bases). CDR3 size: 14 residues. The ends were cut back, 6 bases at V and 0 bases at J, with 9 bases in the middle. Germline CDR1 MNHNS, CDR2 SASEGT. CDR3 DNA sequence: TGTGCCAGCAGACGACAGAGCTCCTACAATGAGCAGTTCTTC. Translation: CASRRQSSYNEQFF.

This chain links TRBV19 with TRBJ2-5; TRBD2 matches 7 bases. With 6 bases clipped from V and 1 base from J, the junction kept 11 bases outside the gene matches. Germline CDR1 is LNHDA and CDR2 is SQIVND (reference sequence). The CDR3 runs 16 residues. CDR3 DNA: TGTGCCAGTAGAAGGAGCGGGGAGGGTCTCCAAGAGACCCAGTACTTC. It codes for CASRRSGEGLQETQYF.

Points on this clone: One end of the junction does not line up with germline, which may come from a read error. The chain recombines TRBV7-9 with TRBJ2-3, with TRBD2 as a possible D gene (5 bases). CDR3 length: 13 residues. From germline, CDR1 is SEHNR and CDR2 FQNEAQ (reference sequence). As DNA, the CDR3 is TGTTCCAGCAGCTTAGATGGAGGAGATACGCAGTATTTT. It specifies CSSSLDGGDTQYF.

This chain links TRBV5-1 with TRBJ2-3, with D perhaps TRBD1 (6 bases). Germline CDR1 SGHRS, CDR2 YFSETQ. This CDR3 has 16 amino acids. The germline V and J ends were trimmed by 2 bases and 2 bases, with 15 bases remaining between them. The CDR3 is CASSLPTGNPTDTQYF. The CDR3 DNA follows: TGCGCCAGCAGCTTACCCACAGGGAATCCCACAGATACGCAGTATTTT.